The rows below give T cell receptor beta chains drawn from one sample of a study of beta chain features in type 1 diabetes. The method was immunoSEQ multiplex PCR; TCRdb's version includes in-frame clones alone and lacks a portion of them. This table holds approximately 44,000 clones, about 66% found once. Sequencing was done on a sample of Tregs from blood. The receptors come from a woman aged 18-35 years with type 1 diabetes. The CDR3 runs from the conserved cysteine through the conserved F or W. A D gene is named only where the DNA matches it firmly.

j_call,d_call,v_call,cdr3_aa
TRBJ2-7,.,TRBV5-6,CASSLVGAEFYEQYF
TRBJ1-5,.,TRBV28,CASSPPQGWEPQHF
TRBJ2-1,TRBD2,TRBV18,CASSTLAPESYNEQFF
TRBJ2-5,.,TRBV2,CASSGATRETQYF
TRBJ2-7,.,TRBV11-2,CASSFTGSRSGPSYEQYF
TRBJ2-2,.,TRBV5-1,CASSLKLTGELFF
TRBJ2-7,TRBD1,TRBV27,CASSLDREAAEQYF
TRBJ2-7,.,TRBV29-1,CSVVEGIDEQYF
TRBJ1-2,TRBD1,TRBV5-1,CASSTGTGMFGYTF
TRBJ2-3,.,TRBV29-1,CSVAEGGSTDTQYF
TRBJ2-2,.,TRBV2,CASRDSSISGELFF
TRBJ2-5,.,TRBV28,CASSFGGETQYF
TRBJ1-4,TRBD1,TRBV5-8,CASSFKGQPYEKLFF
TRBJ2-5,.,TRBV7-9,CASSLARGGKYF
TRBJ2-3,.,TRBV5-4,CASSSRTVADTQYF
TRBJ1-5,.,TRBV19,CASSSFRNQPQHF
TRBJ1-2,.,TRBV7-8,CASSLAANYGYTF
TRBJ1-1,.,TRBV15,CATSQDTEAFF
TRBJ2-7,.,TRBV29-1,CSVVGGQSYEQYF
TRBJ2-5,.,TRBV19,CASSIPGLETQYF
.,TRBD1,TRBV19,CATSDRGEQYF
TRBJ2-7,TRBD1,TRBV7-2,CASSLNSDGQGAWYF
TRBJ2-1,.,TRBV5-1,CASSLDRTAYNEQFF
TRBJ2-1,TRBD2,TRBV27,CASSGLAGYNEQFF
TRBJ1-5,.,TRBV19,CASSIRRGGLRDQPQHF
TRBJ2-3,TRBD2,TRBV28,CASSLLGLAGADTQYF
TRBJ2-7,TRBD2,TRBV7-2,CASSPYHLTSGRAPEQYF
TRBJ2-5,.,TRBV18,CASSGRPGEQYF
TRBJ1-5,TRBD1,TRBV2,CASRPTGSNQPQHF
TRBJ2-7,TRBD1,TRBV7-8,CASSWTGAGEQYF
TRBJ2-2,.,TRBV19,CASTRPSGTGELFF
TRBJ1-2,.,TRBV5-1,CASSFPRAGGYTF
TRBJ2-7,.,TRBV7-2,CASSINYEQYF
TRBJ2-7,.,TRBV7-2,CASSLSPHTAYEQYF